The TCR beta chain described here comes from a study of blood T cell repertoires in COVID-19. Study in general: Some COVID-19 samples were acute and others convalescent; all came from the United States, Italy and Spain.

Study processing details: By means of reference gene primer amplification, nucleated cell counts were estimated. Assay: immunoSEQ multiplex PCR; the TCRdb copy retains only in-frame clones and omits some. D and trimming were read from the DNA, whereas the V and J calls and clone size are those reported in that table. The sample holds approximately 170,000 clones, more than 70% seen once. This CDR3 is built from 15 residues. Germline V gives CDR1 MNHEY, CDR2 SVGAGI. Trimming pared 6 bases from V and 2 bases from J, leaving 17 bases between. The source of this sequence is a man between 50 and 59 years old who had recovered from COVID-19. Sequencing used peripheral blood. The rearrangement uses TRBV6-5 and TRBJ2-7; weak D call: TRBD2 (6 bases). The CDR3 DNA is TGTGCCAGCAGGGACCATGGGGACTCGACCTACGAGCAGTACTTC. It encodes CASRDHGDSTYEQYF.